Listed below are T cell receptor beta chains from one sample, sequenced in a study of shared clonotypes between healthy human individuals. Produced via immunoSEQ multiplex PCR; TCRdb's table is partial and in-frame only. The data show about 2.4 million clones, with 85% to 95% seen just once and over 0.12% held by the top ten. Sequences were obtained from naive CD4+ T cells sorted from blood. The receptors derive from a man between 18 and 35 years old in good health. Both conserved end residues are part of each CDR3. Each record gives: clone size, V gene, D gene, J gene, CDR3 protein, CDR3 DNA. A D gene is named only where the DNA matches it firmly. Some rows mark clone size as missing; the rest say once, few, many or name a class of expanded clone.

abundance: -
v_gene: TRBV28
d_gene: -
j_gene: TRBJ1-2
CDR3aa: CASSVPGQPYGYTF
CDR3nt: TGTGCCAGCAGTGTACCGGGACAACCGTATGGCTACACCTTC

abundance: -
v_gene: TRBV4-1
d_gene: -
j_gene: TRBJ1-4
CDR3aa: CASSQGLTGLAEKLFF
CDR3nt: TGCGCCAGCAGCCAGGGATTAACAGGGCTGGCTGAAAAACTGTTTTTT

abundance: -
v_gene: TRBV28
d_gene: -
j_gene: TRBJ2-1
CDR3aa: CASRGQVNEQFF
CDR3nt: TGTGCCAGCAGAGGGCAGGTCAATGAGCAGTTCTTC

abundance: -
v_gene: TRBV2
d_gene: TRBD2
j_gene: TRBJ2-7
CDR3aa: CASSVVQRDGEQYF
CDR3nt: TGTGCCAGCAGTGTGGTCCAGCGGGATGGCGAGCAGTACTTC

abundance: -
v_gene: TRBV7-2
d_gene: -
j_gene: TRBJ1-1
CDR3aa: CASSSRDGRNTEAFF
CDR3nt: TGTGCCAGCAGCTCGCGTGACGGGAGGAACACTGAAGCTTTCTTT

abundance: once
v_gene: TRBV10-3
d_gene: TRBD2
j_gene: TRBJ2-7
CDR3aa: CAISESRGTSGIFAYEQYF
CDR3nt: TGTGCCATCAGTGAGTCAAGAGGGACTAGCGGGATCTTTGCCTACGAGCAGTACTTC

abundance: -
v_gene: TRBV7-9
d_gene: -
j_gene: TRBJ1-4
CDR3aa: CASSHDTSNEKLFF
CDR3nt: TGTGCCAGCAGCCATGACACCTCTAATGAAAAACTGTTTTTT

abundance: -
v_gene: TRBV10-3
d_gene: -
j_gene: TRBJ2-3
CDR3aa: CAISRTARTDTQYF
CDR3nt: TGTGCCATCAGTAGGACAGCCCGCACAGATACGCAGTATTTT

abundance: once
v_gene: TRBV19
d_gene: -
j_gene: TRBJ2-2
CDR3aa: CASSIEGGTGELFF
CDR3nt: TGTGCCAGTAGTATCGAAGGGGGGACCGGGGAGCTGTTTTTT

abundance: -
v_gene: TRBV6-6
d_gene: TRBD1
j_gene: TRBJ2-7
CDR3aa: CASSYTPGTALYEQYF
CDR3nt: TGTGCCAGCAGTTATACGCCGGGGACAGCGCTCTACGAGCAGTACTTC

abundance: -
v_gene: TRBV10-1
d_gene: -
j_gene: TRBJ2-1
CDR3aa: CASSESATGHYNEQFF
CDR3nt: TGCGCCAGCAGTGAGTCGGCAACAGGGCACTACAATGAGCAGTTCTTC

abundance: -
v_gene: TRBV7-2
d_gene: -
j_gene: TRBJ2-1
CDR3aa: CASSLGELGGQFF
CDR3nt: TGTGCCAGCAGCTTAGGCGAGTTAGGGGGGCAGTTCTTC

abundance: -
v_gene: TRBV6-5
d_gene: -
j_gene: TRBJ2-4
CDR3aa: CASSQTRGIQYF
CDR3nt: TGTGCCAGCAGTCAGACGAGGGGCATTCAGTACTTC

abundance: -
v_gene: TRBV6-1
d_gene: -
j_gene: TRBJ2-4
CDR3aa: CASSSTRAKNIQYF
CDR3nt: TGTGCCAGCAGTTCCACGAGAGCCAAAAACATTCAGTACTTC

abundance: -
v_gene: TRBV6-4
d_gene: TRBD2
j_gene: TRBJ2-3
CDR3aa: CASSSIAGGPADTQYF
CDR3nt: TGTGCCAGCAGTTCCATAGCGGGAGGGCCGGCAGATACGCAGTATTTT

abundance: -
v_gene: TRBV21-1
d_gene: -
j_gene: TRBJ2-7
CDR3aa: CASSKGRLYEQYF
CDR3nt: TGTGCCAGCAGCAAAGGGCGGCTGTACGAGCAGTACTTC

abundance: -
v_gene: TRBV19
d_gene: -
j_gene: TRBJ1-2
CDR3aa: CASMRPGARYGYTF
CDR3nt: TGTGCCAGTATGCGCCCAGGGGCGCGCTATGGCTACACCTTC

abundance: -
v_gene: TRBV25-1
d_gene: -
j_gene: TRBJ2-4
CDR3aa: CASSGVKNIQYF
CDR3nt: TGTGCCAGCAGTGGGGTCAAAAACATTCAGTACTTC